The clone carrying this T cell receptor beta chain occurred many times. Its antigen is unidentified. These data are taken from a study of T cells in Graves' hyperthyroidism and ophthalmopathy. Whole-study findings and limits: Peripheral blood also featured most of the thyroid clonotypes expanded above 0.001.

The diagnostic basis comprised clinical symptoms, serum thyroxine and TRAb, thyroid ultrasound and orbital computed tomography. Progressors' blood was drawn at hyperthyroidism diagnosis, before ophthalmopathy symptoms. PBMCs were collected from an approximately 9.3 ml volume of fresh peripheral blood. Amplification of TCR beta CDR3 regions used RNA as the template. The HTBI primer set drove a first-round RT-PCR of the TCR CDR3. MiXCR, applied by TCRdb to the multiplex PCR reads, yields one record per CDR3 protein. Here the sample spans fewer than 200,000 distinct CDR3 sequences, about a tenth being singletons. CDR3 length: 15 amino acids. V lost 3 bases, J lost 4 bases, and 6 bases stayed unmatched. CDR1 PRHDT and CDR2 FYEKMQ come from the germline V gene (reference sequence).

The chain employs TRBV13 and TRBJ2-3; TRBD2 matches at 8 bases. The TCR originated in a woman under 30 with Graves' hyperthyroidism that later progressed to Graves' ophthalmopathy. Sequenced: blood. The CDR3 spells CASSFLAGNSDTQYF. The CDR3 DNA reads TGTGCCAGCAGCTTCTTAGCGGGAAATTCAGATACGCAGTATTTT.